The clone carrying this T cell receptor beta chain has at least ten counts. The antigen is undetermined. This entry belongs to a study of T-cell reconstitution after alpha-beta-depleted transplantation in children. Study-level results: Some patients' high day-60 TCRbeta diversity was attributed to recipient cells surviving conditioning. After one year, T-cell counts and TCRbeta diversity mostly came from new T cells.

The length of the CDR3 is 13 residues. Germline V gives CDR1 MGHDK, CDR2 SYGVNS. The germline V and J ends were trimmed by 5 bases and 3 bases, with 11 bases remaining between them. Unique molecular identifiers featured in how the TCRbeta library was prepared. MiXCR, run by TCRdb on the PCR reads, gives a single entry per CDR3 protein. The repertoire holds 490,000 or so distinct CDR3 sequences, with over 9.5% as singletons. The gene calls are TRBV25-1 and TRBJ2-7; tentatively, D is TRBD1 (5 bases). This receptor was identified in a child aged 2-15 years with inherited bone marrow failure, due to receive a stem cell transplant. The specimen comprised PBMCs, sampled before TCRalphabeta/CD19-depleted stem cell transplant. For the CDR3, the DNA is TGTGCCAGCAGTTCAGGGTTCCGCTACGAGCAGTACTTC. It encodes CASSSGFRYEQYF.